The present entry profiles one T cell receptor beta chain with its context. Germline V gives CDR1 MDHEN, CDR2 SYDVKM. V was clipped by 6 bases and J by 2 bases, with 11 bases between them. CDR3 length: 14 amino acids. As processed by the authors: Researchers report that nucleated cell counts were estimated from reference gene primer amplification. Data came from immunoSEQ multiplex PCR; TCRdb stores just in-frame clones and leaves some out. V, J and clone size were drawn from that table, and D and trimming were deduced from the DNA. The sample comprises about 80,000 clones, 76% of which are singletons, and roughly 15% rests with the top ten. The data were obtained in a study of blood T cell repertoires in COVID-19. Study at large: Collection of acute and convalescent COVID-19 samples took place in the United States, Italy and Spain. In each case, the material was cDNA or gDNA derived from T cells, B-cell-depleted T cells, or PBMCs.

Material: peripheral blood. The source of this sequence is a man between 65 and 79 years old with active or convalescent COVID-19. This chain links TRBV28 with TRBJ1-3, with TRBD1 as a possible D gene (6 bases). CDR3 sequence reads: CASRDSSTGNTIYF. As DNA, the CDR3 is TGTGCCAGCAGGGACAGCTCCACTGGAAACACCATATATTTT.